The 2 T cell receptor beta chains given below trace back to one sample, sequenced in a study of T-cell reconstitution after alpha-beta-depleted transplantation in children. Molecular barcoding with unique molecular identifiers was used for the TCRbeta library. One entry per CDR3 protein results from TCRdb running MiXCR on the PCR reads. The table has hundreds of thousands of distinct CDR3 sequences, about 16% seen once. Material: PBMCs, mostly from graft donor cells, obtained 360 days after TCRalphabeta/CD19-depleted stem cell transplant. These receptors all stem from a male patient aged 2-15 years who had a stem cell transplant for acute lymphoblastic leukemia, so the T cells may come from the graft donor.

The sample holds a few counts of this clonotype. This chain joins TRBV7-9 and TRBJ1-4; D gene unclear. There are 14 residues in the CDR3. Germline CDR1 and CDR2: SEHNR and FQNEAQ (reference sequence). V was pared by 4 bases and J by 7 bases, with 13 bases between. The CDR3 reads CASSSTRAPEKLFF. DNA for the CDR3: TGTGCCAGCAGCTCAACCCGGGCCCCTGAAAAACTGTTTTTT. Full variable domain (outside the CDR3, taken from reference TRBV7-9 and TRBJ1-4): DTGVSQNPRHKITKRGQNVTFRCDPISEHNRLYWYRQTLGQGPEFLTYFQNEAQLEKSRLLSDRFSAERPKGSFSTLEIQRTEQGDSAMYLCASSSTRAPEKLFFGSGTQLSVL.

About this clonotype itself: A much larger clone sits a single nucleotide away, making a read error possible. The chain carries TRBV27 and TRBJ2-3; D remains unclear. The J call is in doubt because the DNA end fits TRBJ1-5 better. CDR3 length equals 15 residues. Germline V lookup: CDR1 MNHEY, CDR2 SMNVEV (reference sequence). The DNA for the CDR3 is TGTGCCAGCAGTTTGGGCCTAGCGAGCACAGATACGCAGCATTTT. It codes for CASSLGLASTDTQHF.